This TCR beta chain was captured in a study of shared clonotypes between healthy human individuals. Using immunoSEQ multiplex PCR, the repertoire was profiled, and TCRdb retains in-frame clones only, with some absent. The sample carries about 600,000 clones, roughly 72% recorded once. Per the germline V gene, CDR1 is SGDLS and CDR2 is YYNGEE. The CDR3 extends over 16 amino acids. Unmatched junction bases numbered 3, after V lost 3 bases and J lost 6 bases. The clonotype originates from a woman in her forties in good health. Some clones in this sample may be carry-over from other donors' samples. Sequencing used PBMCs. The chain has TRBV9 and TRBJ2-2; 15 nucleotides line up with TRBD2. The CDR3 coding sequence is TGTGCCAGCAGCGCCCGGACTAGCGGGAGGGCCGGGGAGCTGTTTTTT. It yields the protein CASSARTSGRAGELFF.